The source of this TCR beta chain is a study of sequential checkpoint blockade in melanoma. Turning to the study itself: Randomization was 1:1 between first-line nivolumab→ipilimumab and ipilimumab→nivolumab. TCRβ was sequenced from DNA of approximately 92 pretreatment tumors. Both treatment sequences were followed by maintenance nivolumab.

Treatment here: randomized to nivolumab then ipilimumab (arm A) or the reverse (arm B). None of the patients previously received DNA-damaging chemotherapy. The CDR3 extends over 15 amino acids. Trimming pared 1 base from V and 0 bases from J, leaving 10 bases between. CDR1 and CDR2 (germline): LNHDA, SQIVND (reference sequence). The assay was immunoSEQ multiplex PCR, and TCRdb's table has in-frame clones only and misses some. This table holds thousands of clones, about 30% found once. The clonotype was recovered from a human donor with melanoma. The rearrangement uses TRBV19 and TRBJ2-7; no firm D call. Specimen: tumor tissue (inferred from file names), collected from a patient given nivolumab and ipilimumab in sequence. The CDR3 DNA follows: TGTGCCAGTAGTATAGGCCCGGGTTTCTCCTACGAGCAGTACTTC. Amino acid sequence: CASSIGPGFSYEQYF.